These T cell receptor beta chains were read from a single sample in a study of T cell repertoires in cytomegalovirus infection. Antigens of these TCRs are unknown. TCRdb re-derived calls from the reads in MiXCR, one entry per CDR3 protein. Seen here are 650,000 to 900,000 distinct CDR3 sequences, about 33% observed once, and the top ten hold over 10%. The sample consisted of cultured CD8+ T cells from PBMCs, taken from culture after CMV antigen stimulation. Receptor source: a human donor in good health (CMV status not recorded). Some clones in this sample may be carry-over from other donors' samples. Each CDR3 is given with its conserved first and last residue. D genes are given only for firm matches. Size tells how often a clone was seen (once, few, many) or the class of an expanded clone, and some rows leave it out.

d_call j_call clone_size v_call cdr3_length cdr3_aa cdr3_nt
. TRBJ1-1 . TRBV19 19 CASSKWQGIREGMNTEAFF TGTGCCAGTAGTAAATGGCAGGGTATTCGAGAGGGTATGAACACTGAAGCTTTCTTT
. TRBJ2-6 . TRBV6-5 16 CASSYSKSSGANVLTF TGTGCCAGCAGTTACTCGAAGAGCTCTGGGGCCAACGTCCTGACTTTC
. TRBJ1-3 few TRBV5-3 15 CASSLTGLSGNTIYF TGTGCCAGCAGCCTGACAGGCCTCTCTGGAAACACCATATATTTT
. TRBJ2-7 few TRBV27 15 CASSALIGQHEEQYF TGTGCCAGCAGTGCCCTTATAGGTCAGCACGAAGAGCAGTACTTC
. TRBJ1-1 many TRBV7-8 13 CASSLDEYTEAFF TGTGCCAGCAGCCTCGACGAATACACTGAAGCTTTCTTT
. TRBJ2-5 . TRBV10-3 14 CAISEGLNQETQYF TGTGCCATCAGTGAGGGACTAAACCAAGAGACCCAGTACTTC
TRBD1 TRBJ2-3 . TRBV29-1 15 CSTEETGGLTDTQYF TGCAGCACCGAGGAGACAGGGGGCCTCACAGATACGCAGTATTTT
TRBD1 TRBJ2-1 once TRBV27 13 CASSGQGAHEQFF TGTGCCAGCTCGGGACAGGGGGCACATGAGCAGTTCTTC
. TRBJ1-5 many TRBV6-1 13 CASSEGSNQPQHF TGTGCCAGCAGTGAGGGTAGCAATCAGCCCCAGCATTTT
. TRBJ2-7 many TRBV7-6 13 CASSLDGGYEQYF TGTGCCAGCAGCTTAGATGGGGGCTACGAGCAGTACTTC
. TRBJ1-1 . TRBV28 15 CATSYGEGGYTEAFF TGTGCCACCAGCTATGGGGAAGGGGGGTACACTGAAGCTTTCTTT
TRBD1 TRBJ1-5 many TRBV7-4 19 CASSPRDRGTGGANQPQHF TGTGCCAGCAGCCCACGGGACAGGGGTACGGGGGGGGCAAATCAGCCCCAGCATTTT
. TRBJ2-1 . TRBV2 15 CVSTPGASSYNEQFF TGTGTCAGCACCCCCGGGGCAAGCTCCTACAATGAGCAGTTCTTC
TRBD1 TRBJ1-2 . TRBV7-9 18 CASSLREVYRTGNYGYTF TGTGCCAGCAGCTTAAGAGAAGTTTACAGGACAGGGAACTATGGCTACACCTTC
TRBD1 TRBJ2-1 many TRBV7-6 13 CASSRTGNNEQFF TGTGCCAGCAGCCGGACAGGAAACAATGAGCAGTTCTTC
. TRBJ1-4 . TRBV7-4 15 CTSSSTADRNEKLFF TGTACCAGCAGCTCCACAGCTGATCGGAATGAAAAACTGTTTTTT
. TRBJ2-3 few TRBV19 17 CASSPLSLTSGADTQYF TGTGCCAGTAGTCCCCTTTCCTTGACTAGTGGAGCAGATACGCAGTATTTT
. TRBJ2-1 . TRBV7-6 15 CASSLIYRADNVQFF TGTGCCAGCAGCCTCATATACCGGGCAGACAATGTGCAGTTCTTC
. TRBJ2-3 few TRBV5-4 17 CASSLVGSLSKTDTQYF TGTGCCAGCAGCTTGGTAGGCAGCCTATCTAAAACAGATACGCAGTATTTT
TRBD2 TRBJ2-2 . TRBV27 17 CASSSGSGGASTGELFF TGTGCCAGCAGTTCTGGTAGCGGGGGGGCAAGCACCGGGGAGCTGTTTTTT
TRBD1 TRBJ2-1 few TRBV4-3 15 CASSQDRGQYNEQFF TGCGCCAGCAGCCAAGATAGGGGACAGTACAATGAGCAGTTCTTC
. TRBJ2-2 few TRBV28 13 CASSSRYTGELFF TGTGCCAGCAGTTCCAGATACACCGGGGAGCTGTTTTTT
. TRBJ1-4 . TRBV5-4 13 CASSFYGSEKLFF TGTGCCAGCAGCTTTTACGGGAGTGAAAAACTGTTTTTT
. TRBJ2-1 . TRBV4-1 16 CASSQVGASVYNEQFF TGCGCCAGCAGCCAAGTAGGGGCTAGCGTCTACAATGAGCAGTTCTTC